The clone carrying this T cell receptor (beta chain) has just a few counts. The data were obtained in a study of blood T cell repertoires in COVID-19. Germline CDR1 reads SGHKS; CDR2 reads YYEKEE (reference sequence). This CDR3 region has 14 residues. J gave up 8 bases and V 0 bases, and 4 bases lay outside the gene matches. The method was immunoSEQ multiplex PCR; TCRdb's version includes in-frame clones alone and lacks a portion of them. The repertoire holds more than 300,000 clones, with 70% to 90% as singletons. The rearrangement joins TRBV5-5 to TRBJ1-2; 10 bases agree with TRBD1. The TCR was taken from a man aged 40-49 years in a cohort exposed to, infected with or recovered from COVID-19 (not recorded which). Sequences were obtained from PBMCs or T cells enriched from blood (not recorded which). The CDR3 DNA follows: TGTGCCAGCAGCTTGGAGGGACAGGGGATAGGCTACACCTTC. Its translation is CASSLEGQGIGYTF.